Each of the 5 T cell receptor beta chains below was sequenced from the same sample in a study of OX40 agonist ivuxolimab in advanced cancers. The method was immunoSEQ multiplex PCR; TCRdb's version includes in-frame clones alone and lacks a portion of them. The table records roughly 100,000 clones, roughly 91% of them present only once. The input for sequencing was CD4+ or CD8+ T cells sorted from blood, taken in a trial of the OX40 agonist ivuxolimab. The receptors originated from an adult with an advanced solid tumor such as melanoma, head and neck, liver or kidney cancer.

This clone has a handful of counts. The chain employs TRBV7-2 and TRBJ1-2; 8 nucleotides line up with TRBD1. Germline CDR1 and CDR2: SGHTA and FQGNSA. The CDR3 runs to 14 residues. V gave up 2 bases and J gave up 8 bases; unmatched junction bases: 7. This chain's CDR3 is CASSLSGGARGYTF. CDR3 nucleotides: TGTGCCAGCAGCTTATCAGGGGGCGCGAGGGGCTACACCTTC.

This chain joins TRBV5-1 and TRBJ2-7, with 9 bases matching TRBD1. The V gene end was trimmed by 4 bases and the J gene end by 4 bases; junction bases not matched to a gene: 9. The CDR3 is 15 residues long. Germline CDR1 reads SGHRS; CDR2 reads YFSETQ. The CDR3 region is CASSNYRGPSYEQYF. For the CDR3, the DNA is TGCGCCAGCAGCAACTACAGGGGGCCGAGTTACGAGCAGTACTTC.

The rearrangement joins TRBV30 to TRBJ1-2, with TRBD1 identical over 9 bases. The length of the CDR3 is 13 residues. The germline V gene encodes CDR1 GTSNPN and CDR2 SVGIG (reference sequence). The V and J ends lost 3 bases and 8 bases, in that order; junction bases with no gene match: 7. CDR3 loop: CAWRTQGAQGYTF. The CDR3 DNA reads as TGTGCCTGGAGGACACAGGGGGCGCAGGGCTACACCTTC.

The V call is TRBV5-6, the J call TRBJ2-2, with D possibly being TRBD1 or TRBD2 (6 bases each). V gave up 5 bases and J gave up 4 bases, with 18 bases separating them. The CDR3 contains 16 residues. Germline lookup yields CDR1 SGHDT and CDR2 YYEEEE. Here the CDR3 DNA reads TGTGCCAGCAGAAGCCTGGGGGCGGGGCTCACCGGGGAGCTGTTTTTT. Translated, it gives CASRSLGAGLTGELFF.

The rearrangement uses TRBV6-6 and TRBJ1-2, with a weak D call TRBD1 (5 bases). Germline V lookup: CDR1 MNHNY, CDR2 SVGAGI (reference sequence). The V gene lost 6 bases and the J gene lost 0 bases, with 11 bases spanning the gap. The CDR3 runs to 14 residues. CDR3 loop: CASSPGTANYGYTF. The CDR3 nucleotides are TGTGCCAGCAGCCCGGGGACGGCTAACTATGGCTACACCTTC.